These 19 T cell receptor beta chains were sequenced from one sample in a study of CD8 T cells in ankylosing spondylitis. A single record per CDR3 protein comes from TCRdb applying MiXCR to the 5' RACE reads. The sample records about 250,000 distinct CDR3 sequences, 32% being singletons. The sample taken for sequencing was blood, either unsorted or a sorted T cell fraction (not recorded which). These receptors came from a male donor with ankylosing spondylitis or in good health (not recorded which).

The chain couples TRBV5-8 to TRBJ2-3; TRBD1 agrees at 7 bases. Germline CDR1 reads SGHTS; CDR2 reads YDEGEE. V was pared by 1 base and J by 0 bases, with 2 bases of the junction left unmatched. The CDR3 is made up of 15 amino acids. The CDR3: CASSLWDSSTDTQYF. CDR3 sequence (DNA): TGTGCCAGCAGCTTGTGGGACAGTAGCACAGATACGCAGTATTTT.

The chain is built from TRBV7-3 and TRBJ2-7; TRBD1 might be the D (6 bases). From germline, CDR1 is SGHTA and CDR2 FQGTGA. The CDR3 runs to 13 residues. Trimming removed 5 bases at V and 5 bases at J, with 13 bases between. The CDR3 DNA is TGTGCCAGCAGCGAACAGGGTGGGCACGAGCAGTACTTC. It codes for CASSEQGGHEQYF.

The J gene is TRBJ2-7, the V gene TRBV10-3; D possibly corresponds to TRBD2 (5 bases). CDR1 and CDR2 from the germline V gene are ENHRY and SYGVKD. Trimming took 4 bases from V and 7 from J, leaving 20 bases between them. This CDR3 is 15 amino acids long. As DNA, the CDR3 is TGTGCCATCAGTGGGGTTATCAAAGAGGGTTTTGAGCAGTACTTC. Its protein product is CAISGVIKEGFEQYF.

V usage is TRBV3-1 and J usage is TRBJ1-6, with 9 nucleotides matching TRBD1. This CDR3 has 14 amino acids. Germline lookup yields CDR1 LGHDT and CDR2 YNNKEL (reference sequence). V was pared by 4 bases and J by 11 bases, with 6 bases of the junction left unmatched. CDR3 sequence: CASSPQRTGAPLHF. The CDR3 DNA reads TGTGCCAGCAGCCCCCAGCGGACAGGGGCACCCCTCCACTTT.

This clonotype was detected only a few times. As DNA, the CDR3 is TGCGCCAGCAGCCGGACAGGGGCCGGACCCTACAATGAGCAGTTCTTC. Translation gives CASSRTGAGPYNEQFF. The chain uses TRBV5-1 and TRBJ2-1; 9 bases line up with TRBD1. The CDR3 loop spans 16 amino acids. Germline assignment: CDR1 SGHRS and CDR2 YFSETQ. The V segment lost 4 bases and the J segment 2 bases; nucleotides outside the gene matches: 7.

This chain connects TRBV7-9 to TRBJ2-5; TRBD2 aligns across 9 bases. V lost 5 bases and J lost 5; bases outside the gene matches: 6. The CDR3 has 14 residues. Germline CDR1 is SEHNR and CDR2 is FQNEAQ (reference sequence). CDR3 DNA: TGTGCCAGCAGCATCGCAGCGGGGGGTGAGACCCAGTACTTC. Its translation is CASSIAAGGETQYF.

This sequence joins TRBV12-3 or TRBV12-4 and TRBJ2-3; 9 bases match TRBD1. The CDR3 totals 14 residues. V dropped 5 bases and J dropped 3; count of bases not matched to a gene: 3. The CDR3 DNA reads as TGTGCCAGCAGTCGGGACAGGGAGACAGATACGCAGTATTTT. It encodes CASSRDRETDTQYF.

V and J are TRBV28 and TRBJ2-2; D uncertain. The CDR3 has 12 residues. The V and J ends lost 6 bases and 6 bases respectively, with 8 bases between them. Germline CDR1 is MDHEN and CDR2 is SYDVKM. The CDR3 bases are TGTGCCAGCAGAACTCTAGCCGGGGAGCTGTTTTTT. Its translation is CASRTLAGELFF.

This chain links TRBV7-2 with TRBJ2-7; TRBD1 aligns across 7 bases. Germline-derived CDR1 and CDR2 are SGHTA and FQGNSA. The V and J ends lost 5 bases and 3 bases, in that order; junction bases with no gene match: 10. The CDR3 extends over 15 amino acids. The CDR3 loop reads CASSPLGTEYYEQYF. CDR3 DNA sequence: TGTGCCAGCAGCCCACTTGGGACAGAATACTACGAGCAGTACTTC.

The chain employs TRBV5-1 and TRBJ2-7, with 7 bases identical to TRBD1. The CDR3 runs to 15 residues. The V segment lost 5 bases and the J segment 2 bases; nucleotides outside the gene matches: 10. Per the germline V gene, CDR1 is SGHRS and CDR2 is YFSETQ. In nucleotides, the CDR3 is TGCGCCAGCAGACTAACCGGGACAGTAACCTACGAGCAGTACTTC. Amino acid sequence: CASRLTGTVTYEQYF. The full variable domain, its missing parts supplied by reference TRBV5-1 and TRBJ2-7, is KAGVTQTPRYLIKTRGQQVTLSCSPISGHRSVSWYQQTPGQGLQFLFEYFSETQRNKGNFPGRFSGRQFSNSRSEMNVSTLELGDSALYLCASRLTGTVTYEQYFGPGTRLTVT.

The chain has TRBV12-3 or TRBV12-4 and TRBJ2-3; 12 bases align to TRBD2. This CDR3 is built from 16 residues. V lost 5 bases and J lost 7; bases outside the gene matches: 10. This chain's CDR3 is CASSPTLAGGPNTQYF. The CDR3 DNA follows: TGTGCCAGCAGTCCCACCCTAGCGGGGGGGCCAAATACGCAGTATTTT.

There are a few counts of this clonotype. The rearrangement uses TRBV12-3 or TRBV12-4 and TRBJ2-3, with TRBD2 as a possible D gene (5 bases). V lost 4 bases and J 6 bases, leaving 17 bases between the germline ends. The length of the CDR3 is 15 residues. DNA of the CDR3: TGTGCCAGCAGTTCTTTTCTCTCGGGATTGGATACGCAGTATTTT. Residues: CASSSFLSGLDTQYF.

This clonotype has only a few counts. This sequence joins TRBV10-3 and TRBJ2-7; D perhaps matches TRBD2 (7 bases). V dropped 11 bases and J dropped 7 bases, with 15 bases sitting between them. The CDR3 is made up of 11 amino acids. CDR1 and CDR2 (germline): ENHRY, SYGVKD. The CDR3 DNA is TGTGCCTCACGAGGGGGGGAAGAGCAGTACTTC. This sequence encodes CASRGGEEQYF.

The J gene is TRBJ2-1, the V gene TRBV20-1; 8 bases are a match to TRBD1. CDR1 and CDR2 from the germline V gene are DFQATT and SNEGSKA (reference sequence). The CDR3 runs 15 residues. The trim removed 0 bases at V and 6 bases at J, leaving 7 bases unmatched. CDR3 sequence reads: CSARELGQGSNEQFF. CDR3 nucleotides: TGCAGTGCTAGAGAGCTAGGACAGGGATCCAATGAGCAGTTCTTC.

V and J are TRBV6-6 and TRBJ2-5; the D is unclear. Germline lookup yields CDR1 MNHNY and CDR2 SVGAGI (reference sequence). The V and J ends lost 5 bases and 7 bases respectively, with 11 bases between them. CDR3 length equals 12 residues. CDR3 sequence: CASSAVRGTQYF. CDR3 nucleotide sequence: TGTGCCAGCAGTGCCGTCCGAGGGACCCAGTACTTC.

This clonotype was seen just once. The rearrangement links TRBV20-1 to TRBJ1-4, with D unresolved. The CDR3 is 16 residues long. Looked up from germline, CDR1 is DFQATT and CDR2 is SNEGSKA (reference sequence). V was shortened by 3 bases and J by 0 bases, with 14 bases between the two germline ends. The CDR3 nucleotides read TGCAGTGCTAGTTCGGTTACTGGGGCAACTAATGAAAAACTGTTTTTT. Its protein product is CSASSVTGATNEKLFF.

V is TRBV7-3 and J is TRBJ2-2, with D unclear. The ends were cut back, 2 bases at V and 7 bases at J, with 5 bases in the middle. The CDR3 has 12 residues. Germline V gene lookup returns CDR1 SGHTA and CDR2 FQGTGA. The CDR3 DNA sequence: TGTGCCAGCAGCTTATGGGGCGGGGAGCTGTTTTTT. Protein: CASSLWGGELFF.

This clonotype is a singleton in its sample. The CDR3 DNA sequence: TGTGCCAGCAGTTTAACGACAGGGGTTACCGGGGAGCTGTTTTTT. Residues: CASSLTTGVTGELFF. The V gene is TRBV12-3 or TRBV12-4, the J gene TRBJ2-2, with 8 bases fitting TRBD1. This CDR3 spans 15 amino acids. The V and J ends lost 2 bases and 5 bases, in that order; junction bases with no gene match: 4.

The rearrangement joins TRBV6-5 to TRBJ1-1; maybe TRBD1 (5 bases). The CDR3 loop spans 15 amino acids. Per germline, CDR1 MNHEY and CDR2 SVGAGI. Trimming took off 2 bases at V and 0 bases at J, with 10 bases between the two ends. The DNA for the CDR3 is TGTGCCAGCAGTTACGGGGACCGTCTGAACACTGAAGCTTTCTTT. This gives the protein CASSYGDRLNTEAFF.